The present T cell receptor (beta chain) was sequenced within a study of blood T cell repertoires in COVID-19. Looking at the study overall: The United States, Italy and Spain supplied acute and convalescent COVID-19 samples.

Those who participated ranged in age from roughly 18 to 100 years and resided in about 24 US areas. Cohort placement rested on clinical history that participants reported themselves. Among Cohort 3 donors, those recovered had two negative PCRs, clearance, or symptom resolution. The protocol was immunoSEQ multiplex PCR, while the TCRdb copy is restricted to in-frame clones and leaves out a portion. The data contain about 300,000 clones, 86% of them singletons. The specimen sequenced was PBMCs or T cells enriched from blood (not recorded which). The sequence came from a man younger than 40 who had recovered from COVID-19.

The CDR3 loop reads CASREWDRGRTEAFF. In DNA form, the CDR3 reads TGCGCCAGCAGGGAATGGGACAGGGGGCGTACTGAAGCTTTCTTT. V usage is TRBV5-1 and J usage is TRBJ1-1; 12 bases map to TRBD1. The germline CDR1 and CDR2 sequences are SGHRS and YFSETQ. J was trimmed by 5 bases and V by 5 bases; bases with no gene match: 7. The CDR3 spans 15 residues.